The rows below give T cell receptor beta chains drawn from one sample of a study of control samples from healthy donors and cancer patients. Here immunoSEQ multiplex PCR was the method, and the copy in TCRdb shows in-frame clones only, minus some. Here the sample spans tens of thousands of clones, about 85% being singletons. Sequenced: blood. These receptors all stem from a woman in her 70s in good health. Both conserved end residues are part of each CDR3. A D gene is named only where the DNA matches it firmly. The size of a clone is reported for some rows only, either as once, few or many, or as a class for expanded clones.

.,.,TRBJ1-1,TRBV27,CASTTGQRNTEAFF,TGTGCCAGCACGACAGGTCAACGGAACACTGAAGCTTTCTTT
.,.,TRBJ1-1,TRBV30,CAWSVKGVDTEAFF,TGTGCCTGGAGTGTGAAGGGCGTTGATACTGAAGCTTTCTTT
.,.,TRBJ1-6,TRBV7-2,CASSPTGSSGEPLHF,TGTGCCAGCAGCCCCACAGGCTCCTCTGGTGAGCCCCTCCACTTT
.,.,TRBJ1-1,TRBV7-9,CASSLAPGWDTEAFF,TGTGCCAGCAGCTTAGCGCCCGGGTGGGACACTGAAGCTTTCTTT
.,.,TRBJ2-1,TRBV4-3,CASSPRGGQREIYNEQFF,TGCGCCAGCAGCCCGAGAGGGGGACAGCGGGAGATTTACAATGAGCAGTTCTTC
.,.,TRBJ1-2,TRBV11-2,CASSSGTSNYGYTF,TGTGCCAGCAGCTCCGGGACGTCTAACTATGGCTACACCTTC
.,.,TRBJ2-2,TRBV21-1,CASSKANPGTGVTSGSWTGELFF,TGTGCCAGCAGCAAAGCCAATCCCGGGACAGGGGTTACTAGCGGGAGTTGGACCGGGGAGCTGTTTTTT
TRBD1,.,TRBJ1-6,TRBV6-5,CASSSGTGGSPLHF,TGTGCCAGCAGTTCCGGGACAGGAGGTTCACCCCTCCACTTT
TRBD1,.,TRBJ1-2,TRBV20-1,CSASEGAGGYTF,TGCAGTGCTAGTGAGGGGGCAGGCGGCTACACCTTC
TRBD1,.,TRBJ2-7,TRBV5-4,CASSWDRGREYEQYF,TGTGCCAGCAGCTGGGACAGGGGCCGCGAGTACGAGCAGTACTTC
.,.,TRBJ1-2,TRBV5-4,CASSLGGTYGYTF,TGTGCCAGCAGCTTGGGAGGAACCTATGGCTACACCTTC
TRBD1,.,TRBJ1-6,TRBV2,CASRGGTGGDELHF,TGTGCCAGCAGGGGTGGGACAGGGGGCGATGAGCTCCACTTT
.,.,TRBJ1-2,TRBV7-9,CASSSLLRTVTYGYTF,TGTGCCAGCAGCTCCCTGCTCCGGACAGTAACCTATGGCTACACCTTC
.,.,TRBJ1-5,TRBV5-5,CASSRAGEPQHF,TGTGCCAGCAGCCGCGCGGGGGAGCCCCAGCATTTT
.,.,TRBJ2-3,TRBV3-1/TRBV3-2,CASSQAGSTDTQYF,TGTGCCAGCAGCCAAGCGGGCAGCACAGATACGCAGTATTTT
.,.,TRBJ1-5,TRBV28,CASSPDSNQPQHF,TGTGCCAGCAGCCCAGATAGCAATCAGCCCCAGCATTTT
.,.,TRBJ2-7,TRBV5-1,CASRIGTQSSYEQYF,TGCGCCAGCAGAATAGGGACCCAGAGCTCCTACGAGCAGTACTTC
TRBD1,.,TRBJ1-2,TRBV5-1,CASSLDREGGGYTF,TGCGCCAGCAGCCTCGACAGGGAAGGTGGAGGCTACACCTTC
.,.,TRBJ1-1,TRBV20-1,CSASSGIMNTEAFF,TGCAGTGCTAGTTCCGGGATCATGAACACTGAAGCTTTCTTT
.,.,TRBJ1-3,TRBV9,CASSANTPRNTIYF,TGTGCCAGCAGCGCCAATACTCCGAGAAACACCATATATTTT
.,.,TRBJ2-5,TRBV5-4,CASSLEQQGTQYF,TGTGCCAGCAGCTTGGAACAGCAGGGGACCCAGTACTTC
TRBD1,.,TRBJ2-7,TRBV5-6,CASSVSGTGSYEQYF,TGTGCCAGCAGCGTGTCCGGGACAGGGTCCTACGAGCAGTACTTC
.,few,TRBJ2-2,TRBV10-3,CAISESIRAEDRVNTGELFF,TGTGCCATCAGTGAGTCGATAAGGGCCGAGGACAGAGTGAACACCGGGGAGCTGTTTTTT
.,.,TRBJ2-7,TRBV19,CASKGKAMGTYEQYF,TGTGCCAGTAAAGGGAAAGCTATGGGCACCTACGAGCAGTACTTC
.,.,TRBJ1-5,TRBV2,CASKREGVNQPQHF,TGTGCCAGCAAGAGAGAAGGGGTGAATCAGCCCCAGCATTTT
.,.,TRBJ2-3,TRBV10-3,CAIRDRPVSTDTQYF,TGTGCCATCAGGGACAGACCCGTTAGCACAGATACGCAGTATTTT
.,.,TRBJ1-1,TRBV5-8,CASSLELQGIQNTEAFF,TGTGCCAGCAGCTTGGAATTACAGGGAATTCAAAACACTGAAGCTTTCTTT
TRBD2,.,TRBJ2-5,TRBV3-1/TRBV3-2,CASSQGGAGGGGSTQYF,TGTGCCAGCAGCCAAGGGGGGGCGGGAGGAGGCGGGTCGACCCAGTACTTC
.,.,TRBJ1-3,TRBV19,CASSDNYSGNTIYF,TGTGCCAGTAGCGACAACTACTCTGGAAACACCATATATTTT
.,.,TRBJ2-3,TRBV5-1,CASSSGTLTDTQYF,TGCGCCAGCAGCTCGGGAACCCTCACAGATACGCAGTATTTT
.,.,TRBJ1-4,TRBV15,CATRNDQAVTNEKLFF,TGTGCCACGCGAAATGATCAGGCCGTAACTAATGAAAAACTGTTTTTT